The 5 T cell receptor beta chains in this list originate from one sample, sequenced in a study of shared clonotypes between healthy human individuals. Profiled with immunoSEQ multiplex PCR; TCRdb holds only in-frame clones, not every one. The sample has around 2.5 million clones, more than 85% seen once. The sequenced material came from naive CD4+ T cells from PBMCs. The subset denotes: CD45RA+ positively selected. Receptor source: a man in his late teens or twenties in good health. Some clones in this sample may be carry-over from other donors' samples.

The gene calls are TRBV28 and TRBJ2-1; TRBD2 is a possible D gene (6 bases). The CDR3 loop spans 14 amino acids. Trimming left V 7 bases short and J 1 base short, with 11 bases between. Germline V gene data show CDR1 as MDHEN and CDR2 as SYDVKM. The CDR3 region is CASTIGGSYNEQFF. The CDR3 nucleotides are TGTGCCAGCACCATTGGAGGGTCCTACAATGAGCAGTTCTTC.

CDR3 loop: CASSLRDRGVYGYTF. As DNA, the CDR3 is TGTGCCAGCAGTTTAAGGGACAGGGGAGTATATGGCTACACCTTC. The chain has TRBV27 and TRBJ1-2; 10 bases fit TRBD1. The CDR3 runs to 15 residues. From germline, CDR1 is MNHEY and CDR2 SMNVEV (reference sequence). J was trimmed by 5 bases and V by 2 bases; bases with no gene match: 5.

The rearrangement links TRBV7-9 to TRBJ1-1; D is possibly TRBD1 (5 bases). V was shortened by 4 bases and J by 0 bases, with 18 bases between the two germline ends. Germline CDR1 reads SEHNR; CDR2 reads FQNEAQ (reference sequence). The CDR3 totals 17 residues. CDR3: CASSSLPWQGMNTEAFF. DNA for the CDR3: TGTGCCAGCAGCTCCTTACCGTGGCAGGGCATGAACACTGAAGCTTTCTTT.

The chain's CDR3 is CATSRGQFEQFF. CDR3 coding DNA: TGTGCCACCAGCAGAGGACAGTTTGAGCAGTTCTTC. The V call is TRBV15, the J call TRBJ2-1; tentatively, D is TRBD1 (5 bases). Germline CDR1 reads LNHNV; CDR2 reads YYDKDF (reference sequence). Trimming took off 1 base at V and 9 bases at J, with 7 bases between the two ends. The CDR3 has 12 residues.

The CDR3 protein is CASRSPGQGYEQYF. The CDR3 DNA follows: TGTGCCAGCAGATCCCCGGGACAGGGCTACGAGCAGTACTTC. The V call is TRBV6-6, the J call TRBJ2-7, with TRBD1 matching over 9 bases. The CDR3 contains 14 residues. J gave up 3 bases and V 6 bases, and 6 bases lay outside the gene matches. CDR1 and CDR2 (germline): MNHNY, SVGAGI (reference sequence).